What follows are 12 T cell receptor beta chains derived from one specimen sequenced in a study of radiation and T cells in renal cell carcinoma (TCRdb year 2020). Libraries were prepared through the immunoSEQ multiplex PCR assay. In TCRdb, the immuneACCESS table is reduced to in-frame sequences with V and J assigned. These tables do not hold every clone; where another copy was compared, an unresolved V gene accounts for under half, and the others remain unexplained. The sample records fewer than 200,000 clones, 88% of which are singletons. The ten largest clones capture about 10% of the sample. The meaning of the sample's time point label: blood 4 weeks post-SBRT, at nephrectomy. The sample's treatment or condition label, decoded: 15 Gy SBRT to primary tumor, nephrectomy 4 weeks later. Sample: blood, taken from a patient whose treatment included radiotherapy and nephrectomy. These receptors were collected from a woman between 50 and 59 years old with renal cell carcinoma.

This rearrangement joins TRBV5-4 to TRBJ2-1; 9 bases are a match to TRBD1. Germline V gives CDR1 SGHNT, CDR2 YYREEE (reference sequence). Unmatched junction bases numbered 9, after V lost 2 bases and J lost 6 bases. This CDR3 is 16 amino acids long. CDR3 residues: CASSFTGTGKLNEQFF. The DNA of the CDR3 is TGTGCCAGCAGCTTCACCGGGACAGGGAAACTCAATGAGCAGTTCTTC.

V is TRBV7-2 and J is TRBJ2-7; D is uncertain. The CDR3 extends over 12 amino acids. Looked up from germline, CDR1 is SGHTA and CDR2 is FQGNSA. V was trimmed by 2 bases and J by 3 bases, leaving 5 bases between them. CDR3 bases: TGTGCCAGCAGCTTATACGGCTACGAGCAGTACTTC. This encodes CASSLYGYEQYF.

The gene calls are TRBV29-1 and TRBJ1-1, with D possibly being TRBD1 (6 bases). There are 11 residues in the CDR3. Per the germline V gene, CDR1 is SQVTM and CDR2 is ANQGSEA. Trimming left V 4 bases short and J 8 bases short, with 11 bases between. In DNA form, the CDR3 reads TGCAGCGTTGGCCGAGGACAGGAAGCTTTCTTT. Translated: CSVGRGQEAFF.

The chain uses TRBV27 and TRBJ1-2; 8 nucleotides agree with TRBD1. This CDR3 is built from 13 residues. V lost 6 bases and J lost 8; bases outside the gene matches: 8. Germline values: CDR1 MNHEY, CDR2 SMNVEV (reference sequence). The CDR3 protein is CASSPRGREGYTF. The CDR3, as DNA: TGTGCCAGCAGCCCCAGGGGGCGCGAGGGCTACACCTTC.

Comments on this clone: Other DNA sequences in this sample translate to the same CDR3. V usage is TRBV5-1 and J usage is TRBJ1-1; D unclear. The CDR3 is 13 residues long. With 2 bases removed from V and 0 bases from J, the gap between germline ends came to 5 bases. Germline values: CDR1 SGHRS, CDR2 YFSETQ. CDR3 coding DNA: TGCGCCAGCAGCTTCGGTTTGAACACTGAAGCTTTCTTT. This encodes CASSFGLNTEAFF.

This clone was found once. The V gene is TRBV7-9, the J gene TRBJ1-5; 8 bases are a match to TRBD1. V was clipped by 5 bases and J by 6 bases; unmatched bases: 6. This CDR3 is 14 amino acids long. Germline values: CDR1 SEHNR, CDR2 FQNEAQ (reference sequence). CDR3 sequence: CASSGQGASQPQHF. The DNA for the CDR3 is TGTGCCAGCAGCGGGCAGGGGGCGAGTCAGCCCCAGCATTTT.

This clone was observed a handful of times. This chain links TRBV19 with TRBJ2-5, with D tentatively TRBD2 (6 bases). This CDR3 comprises 14 residues. Germline assignment: CDR1 LNHDA and CDR2 SQIVND (reference sequence). V was shortened by 4 bases and J by 2 bases, with 11 bases between the two germline ends. For the CDR3, the DNA is TGTGCCAGTAGTACCCGGACTATACAAGAGACCCAGTACTTC. Encoded protein: CASSTRTIQETQYF.

The genes are TRBV2 and TRBJ1-5; TRBD1 matches 7 bases. This CDR3 is 15 amino acids long. J was trimmed by 1 base and V by 5 bases; bases with no gene match: 5. Germline V lookup: CDR1 SNHLY, CDR2 FYNNEI. The CDR3 protein is CASSSEDRSNQPQHF. The CDR3 DNA is TGTGCCAGCAGTTCCGAGGACAGGAGCAATCAGCCCCAGCATTTT.

The gene calls are TRBV11-1 and TRBJ2-5; TRBD1 matches 11 bases. Per the germline V gene, CDR1 is SGHAT and CDR2 is FQDESV (reference sequence). V shed 6 bases and J 4 bases; nucleotides not matched to a gene: 7. This CDR3 contains 15 residues. The CDR3 spells CASRSGQGAGETQYF. DNA of the CDR3: TGTGCCAGCAGATCAGGACAGGGGGCAGGAGAGACCCAGTACTTC.

The rearrangement links TRBV4-1 to TRBJ2-2; weak D call: TRBD2 (6 bases). The CDR3 is 15 residues long. The germline CDR1 and CDR2 sequences are MGHRA and YSYEKL. With 1 base removed from V and 6 bases from J, the gap between germline ends came to 12 bases. CDR3 amino acids: CASSQGGGIAGELFF. As DNA, the CDR3 is TGCGCCAGCAGCCAAGGCGGCGGGATCGCCGGGGAGCTGTTTTTT.

The chain joins TRBV7-2 to TRBJ2-1; 9 nucleotides line up with TRBD2. This CDR3 comprises 15 residues. Germline V lookup: CDR1 SGHTA, CDR2 FQGNSA. J was trimmed by 7 bases and V by 3 bases; bases with no gene match: 7. CDR3 in DNA: TGTGCCAGCAGCTTCAGCAGCGGGGGGACGAATGAGCAGTTCTTC. Its translation: CASSFSSGGTNEQFF.

The V call is TRBV30, the J call TRBJ1-5, with 8 bases fitting TRBD1. Looked up from germline, CDR1 is GTSNPN and CDR2 is SVGIG (reference sequence). The CDR3 contains 15 residues. Trimming cost V 2 bases and J 0 bases; bases outside gene matches: 3. In nucleotides, the CDR3 is TGTGCCTGGAGTACAGGGGGGTATAGCAATCAGCCCCAGCATTTT. This encodes CAWSTGGYSNQPQHF.